In this sample, the clone carrying this TCR beta chain turned up many times. Its antigen remains unidentified. RNA transcripts served as the template for amplifying TCR beta CDR3 regions. The HTBI primer set drove a first-round RT-PCR of the TCR CDR3. TCRdb analysed the multiplex PCR reads with MiXCR anew, one entry per CDR3 protein. The sample yields about 350,000 distinct CDR3 sequences, approximately 15% seen once. This entry is derived from a study of T cells in Graves' hyperthyroidism and ophthalmopathy. Study in general: Staff took peripheral blood when the initial diagnosis was made, before any treatment began. General observations from the study: Stable hyperthyroidism and ophthalmopathy were separated using 13 V-J signatures. Within blood appeared most thyroid clonotypes that had expanded above 0.001.

CDR1 and CDR2 from the germline V gene are SGHAT and FQNNGV. The CDR3 runs to 15 residues. V shed 6 bases, J shed 4 bases, and the junction held 9 bases outside the gene matches. Patients counted as stable if ophthalmopathy did not develop within 18 months. The chain joins TRBV11-2 to TRBJ2-1; TRBD2 matches at 7 bases. Sequencing input: blood. The sequence came from a woman in her 30s with Graves' hyperthyroidism. The chain's CDR3 is CASSQKAGSYNEQFF. The CDR3 DNA sequence: TGTGCCAGCAGTCAAAAAGCGGGGTCGTACAATGAGCAGTTCTTC.